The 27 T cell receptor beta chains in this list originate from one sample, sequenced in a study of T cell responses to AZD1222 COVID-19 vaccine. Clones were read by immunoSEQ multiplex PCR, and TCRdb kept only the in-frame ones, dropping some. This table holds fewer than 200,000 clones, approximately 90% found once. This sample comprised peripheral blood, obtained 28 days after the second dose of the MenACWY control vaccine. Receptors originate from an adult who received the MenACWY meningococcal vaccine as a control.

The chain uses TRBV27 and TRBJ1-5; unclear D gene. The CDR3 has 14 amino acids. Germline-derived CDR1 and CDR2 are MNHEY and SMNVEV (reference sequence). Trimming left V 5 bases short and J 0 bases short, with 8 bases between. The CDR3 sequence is CASSLGVSNQPQHF. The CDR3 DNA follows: TGTGCCAGCAGTCTCGGGGTTAGCAATCAGCCCCAGCATTTT.

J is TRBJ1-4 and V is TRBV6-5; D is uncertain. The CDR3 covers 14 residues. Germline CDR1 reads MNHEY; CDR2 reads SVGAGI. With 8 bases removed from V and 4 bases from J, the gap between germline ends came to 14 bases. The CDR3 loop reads CASWTRLFNEKLFF. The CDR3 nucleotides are TGTGCCAGCTGGACCAGACTATTTAATGAAAAACTGTTTTTT.

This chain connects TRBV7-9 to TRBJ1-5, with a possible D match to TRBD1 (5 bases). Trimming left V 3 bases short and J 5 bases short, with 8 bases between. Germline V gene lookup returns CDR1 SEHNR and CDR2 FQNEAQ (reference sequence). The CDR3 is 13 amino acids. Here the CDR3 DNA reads TGTGCCAGCAGCTTGGGGACTCATCAGCCCCAGCATTTT. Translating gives CASSLGTHQPQHF.

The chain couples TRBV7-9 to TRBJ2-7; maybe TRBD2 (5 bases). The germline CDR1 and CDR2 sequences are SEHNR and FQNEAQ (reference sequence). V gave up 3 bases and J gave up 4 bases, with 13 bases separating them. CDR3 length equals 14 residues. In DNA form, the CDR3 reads TGTGCCAGCAGCTTCACCGGGGTAGCATACGAGCAGTACTTC. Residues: CASSFTGVAYEQYF. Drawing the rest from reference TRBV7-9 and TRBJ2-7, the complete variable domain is DTGVSQNPRHKITKRGQNVTFRCDPISEHNRLYWYRQTLGQGPEFLTYFQNEAQLEKSRLLSDRFSAERPKGSFSTLEIQRTEQGDSAMYLCASSFTGVAYEQYFGPGTRLTVT.

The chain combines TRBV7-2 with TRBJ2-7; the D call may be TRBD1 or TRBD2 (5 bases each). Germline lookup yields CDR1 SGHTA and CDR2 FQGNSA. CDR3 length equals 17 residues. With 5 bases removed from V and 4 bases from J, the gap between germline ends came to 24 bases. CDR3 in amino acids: CASSLKPLQGRLYEQYF. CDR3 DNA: TGTGCCAGCAGCCTTAAGCCCCTGCAGGGACGCCTATACGAGCAGTACTTC.

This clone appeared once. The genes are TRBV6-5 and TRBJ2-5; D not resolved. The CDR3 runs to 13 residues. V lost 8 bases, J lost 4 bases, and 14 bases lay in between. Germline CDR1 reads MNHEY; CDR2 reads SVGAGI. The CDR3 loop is CASRLTPGETQYF. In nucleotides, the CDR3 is TGTGCCAGCCGTCTCACTCCTGGAGAGACCCAGTACTTC.

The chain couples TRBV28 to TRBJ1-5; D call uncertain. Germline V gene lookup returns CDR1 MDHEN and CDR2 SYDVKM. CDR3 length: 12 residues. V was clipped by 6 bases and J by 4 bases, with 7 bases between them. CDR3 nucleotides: TGTGCCAGCAGCCCAAATAATCAGCCCCAGCATTTT. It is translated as CASSPNNQPQHF.

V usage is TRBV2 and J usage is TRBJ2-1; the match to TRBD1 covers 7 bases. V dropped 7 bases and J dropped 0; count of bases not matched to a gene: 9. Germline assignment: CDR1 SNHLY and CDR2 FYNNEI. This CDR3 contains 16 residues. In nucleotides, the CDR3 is TGTGCCAGCATAACGGACAGGTCGGCCTCCTACAATGAGCAGTTCTTC. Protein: CASITDRSASYNEQFF. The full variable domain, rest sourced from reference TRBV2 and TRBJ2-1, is EPEVTQTPSHQVTQMGQEVILRCVPISNHLYFYWYRQILGQKVEFLVSFYNNEISEKSEIFDDQFSVERPDGSNFTLKIRSTKLEDSAMYFCASITDRSASYNEQFFGPGTRLTVL.

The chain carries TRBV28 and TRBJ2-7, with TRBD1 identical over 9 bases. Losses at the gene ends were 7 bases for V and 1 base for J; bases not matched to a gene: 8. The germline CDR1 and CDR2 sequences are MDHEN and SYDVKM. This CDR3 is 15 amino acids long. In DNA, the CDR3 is TGTGCCAGCAACCCTAGGGACAGGGTATCCTACGAGCAGTACTTC. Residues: CASNPRDRVSYEQYF.

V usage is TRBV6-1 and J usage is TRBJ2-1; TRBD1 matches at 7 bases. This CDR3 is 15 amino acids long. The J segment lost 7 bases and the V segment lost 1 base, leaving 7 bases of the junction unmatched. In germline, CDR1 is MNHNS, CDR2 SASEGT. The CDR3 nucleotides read TGTGCCAGCAGTGAAGGACAGGGTCTGTCAAATGAGCAGTTCTTC. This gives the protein CASSEGQGLSNEQFF.

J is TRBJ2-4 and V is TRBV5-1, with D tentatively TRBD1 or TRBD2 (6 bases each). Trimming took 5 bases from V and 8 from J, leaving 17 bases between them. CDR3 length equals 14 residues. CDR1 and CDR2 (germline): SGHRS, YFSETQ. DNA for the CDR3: TGCGCCAGCAGAAACGCAGCTAGGGGGGACATTCAGTACTTC. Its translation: CASRNAARGDIQYF. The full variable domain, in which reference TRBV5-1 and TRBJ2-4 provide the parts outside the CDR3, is KAGVTQTPRYLIKTRGQQVTLSCSPISGHRSVSWYQQTPGQGLQFLFEYFSETQRNKGNFPGRFSGRQFSNSRSEMNVSTLELGDSALYLCASRNAARGDIQYFGAGTRLSVL.

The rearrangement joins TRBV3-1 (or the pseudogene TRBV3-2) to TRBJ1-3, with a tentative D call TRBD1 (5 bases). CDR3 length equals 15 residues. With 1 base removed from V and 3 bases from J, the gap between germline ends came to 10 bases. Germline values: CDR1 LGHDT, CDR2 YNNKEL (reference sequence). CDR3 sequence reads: CASSQVGAYGNTIYF. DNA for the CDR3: TGTGCCAGCAGCCAAGTTGGGGCGTATGGAAACACCATATATTTT.

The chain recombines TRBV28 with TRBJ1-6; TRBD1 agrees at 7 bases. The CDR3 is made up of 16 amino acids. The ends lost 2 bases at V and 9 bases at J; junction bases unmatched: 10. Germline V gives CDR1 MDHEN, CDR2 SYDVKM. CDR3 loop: CASSLDFRGWASPLHF. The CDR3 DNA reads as TGTGCCAGCAGTTTAGATTTCAGGGGGTGGGCTTCACCCCTCCACTTT.

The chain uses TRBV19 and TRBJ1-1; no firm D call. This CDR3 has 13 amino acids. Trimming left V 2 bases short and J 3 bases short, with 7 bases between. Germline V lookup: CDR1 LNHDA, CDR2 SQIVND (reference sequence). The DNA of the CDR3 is TGTGCCAGTAGTATATCCCGGGACACTGAAGCTTTCTTT. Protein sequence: CASSISRDTEAFF.

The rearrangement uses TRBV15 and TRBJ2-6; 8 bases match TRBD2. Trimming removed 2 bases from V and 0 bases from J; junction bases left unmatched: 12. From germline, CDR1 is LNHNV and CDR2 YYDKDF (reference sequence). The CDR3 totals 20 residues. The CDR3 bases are TGTGCCACCAGCAGAAAGGGGTGGCTAGCGGGTCCCTCTGGGGCCAACGTCCTGACTTTC. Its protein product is CATSRKGWLAGPSGANVLTF.

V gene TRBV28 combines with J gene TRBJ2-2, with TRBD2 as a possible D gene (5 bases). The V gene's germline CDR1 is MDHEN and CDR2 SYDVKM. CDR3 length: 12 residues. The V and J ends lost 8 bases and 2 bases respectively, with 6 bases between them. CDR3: CASGLNTGELFF. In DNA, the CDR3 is TGTGCCAGCGGACTTAACACCGGGGAGCTGTTTTTT.

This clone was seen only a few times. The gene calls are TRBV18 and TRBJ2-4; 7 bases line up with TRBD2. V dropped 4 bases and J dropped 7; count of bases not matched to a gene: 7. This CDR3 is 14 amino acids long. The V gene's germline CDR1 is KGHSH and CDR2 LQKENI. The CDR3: CASSLDWEGNIQYF. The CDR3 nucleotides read TGTGCCAGCTCACTAGACTGGGAGGGGAACATTCAGTACTTC. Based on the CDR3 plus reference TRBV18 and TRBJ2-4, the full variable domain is NAGVMQNPRHLVRRRGQEARLRCSPMKGHSHVYWYRQLPEEGLKFMVYLQKENIIDESGMPKERFSAEFPKEGPSILRIQQVVRGDSAAYFCASSLDWEGNIQYFGAGTRLSVL.

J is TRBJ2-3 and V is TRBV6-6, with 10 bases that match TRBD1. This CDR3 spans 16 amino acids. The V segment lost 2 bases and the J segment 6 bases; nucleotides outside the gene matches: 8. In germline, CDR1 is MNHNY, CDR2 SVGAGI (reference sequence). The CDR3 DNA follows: TGTGCCAGCAGTTACGATGAGGGACAGGGGTCGGATACGCAGTATTTT. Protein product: CASSYDEGQGSDTQYF.

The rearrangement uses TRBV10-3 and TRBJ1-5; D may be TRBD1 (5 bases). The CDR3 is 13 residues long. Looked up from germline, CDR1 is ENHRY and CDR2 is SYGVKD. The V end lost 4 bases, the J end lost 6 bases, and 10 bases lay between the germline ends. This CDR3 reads CAISGSGGQPQHF. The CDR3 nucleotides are TGTGCCATCAGTGGCTCTGGGGGTCAGCCCCAGCATTTT.

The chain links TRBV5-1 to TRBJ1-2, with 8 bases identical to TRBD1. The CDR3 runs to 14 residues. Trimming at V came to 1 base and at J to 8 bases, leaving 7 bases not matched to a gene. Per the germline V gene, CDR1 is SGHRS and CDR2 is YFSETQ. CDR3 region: CASSLSGQGSGYTF. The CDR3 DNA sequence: TGCGCCAGCAGCTTGTCAGGACAGGGCAGCGGCTACACCTTC.

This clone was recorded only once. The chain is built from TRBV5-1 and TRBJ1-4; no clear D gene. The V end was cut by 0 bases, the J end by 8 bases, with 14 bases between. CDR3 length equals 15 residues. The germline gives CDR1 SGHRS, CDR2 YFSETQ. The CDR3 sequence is CASSLAADWSEKLFF. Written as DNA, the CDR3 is TGCGCCAGCAGCTTGGCCGCCGATTGGTCGGAAAAACTGTTTTTT.

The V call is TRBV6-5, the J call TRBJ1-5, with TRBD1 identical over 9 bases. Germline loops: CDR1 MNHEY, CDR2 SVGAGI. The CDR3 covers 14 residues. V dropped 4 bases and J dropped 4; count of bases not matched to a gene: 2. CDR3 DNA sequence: TGTGCCAGCAGTTTTGACAGGGGGAATCAGCCCCAGCATTTT. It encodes CASSFDRGNQPQHF.

CDR3: CASRPPLGGNEQYF. Here the CDR3 DNA reads TGTGCCAGCAGGCCACCCCTGGGCGGGAACGAGCAGTACTTC. The rearrangement links TRBV28 to TRBJ2-7; tentative D call: TRBD2 (6 bases). Germline V gene lookup returns CDR1 MDHEN and CDR2 SYDVKM. V was shortened by 6 bases and J by 5 bases, with 17 bases between the two germline ends. The CDR3 loop spans 14 amino acids.

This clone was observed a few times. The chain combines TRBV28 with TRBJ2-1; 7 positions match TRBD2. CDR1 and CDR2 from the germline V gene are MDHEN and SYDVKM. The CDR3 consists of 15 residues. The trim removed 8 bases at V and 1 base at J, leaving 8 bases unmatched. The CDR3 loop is CASLQRGISYNEQFF. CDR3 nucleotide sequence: TGTGCCAGCCTCCAGCGGGGTATTTCCTACAATGAGCAGTTCTTC.

The CDR3 is CAWSVRWGTGRISGANVLTF. The CDR3 region has the DNA TGTGCCTGGAGTGTTAGGTGGGGGACAGGGCGAATCTCTGGGGCCAACGTCCTGACTTTC. The gene calls are TRBV30 and TRBJ2-6, with 9 positions matching TRBD1. J lost 0 bases, V lost 0 bases, and 12 bases had no gene match. The CDR3 spans 20 residues. CDR1 GTSNPN and CDR2 SVGIG come from the germline V gene (reference sequence). The complete variable domain, with remaining parts taken from reference TRBV30 and TRBJ2-6, reads SQTIHQWPATLVQPVGSPLSLECTVEGTSNPNLYWYRQAAGRGLQLLFYSVGIGQISSEVPQNLSASRPQDRQFILSSKKLLLSDSGFYLCAWSVRWGTGRISGANVLTFGAGSRLTVL.

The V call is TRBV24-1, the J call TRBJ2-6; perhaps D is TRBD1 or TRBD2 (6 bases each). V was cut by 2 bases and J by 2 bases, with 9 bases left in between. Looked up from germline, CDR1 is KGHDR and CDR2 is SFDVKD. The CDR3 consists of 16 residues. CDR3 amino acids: CATSDSGGPGANVLTF. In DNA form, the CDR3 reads TGTGCCACCAGTGATTCTGGGGGGCCTGGGGCCAACGTCCTGACTTTC.

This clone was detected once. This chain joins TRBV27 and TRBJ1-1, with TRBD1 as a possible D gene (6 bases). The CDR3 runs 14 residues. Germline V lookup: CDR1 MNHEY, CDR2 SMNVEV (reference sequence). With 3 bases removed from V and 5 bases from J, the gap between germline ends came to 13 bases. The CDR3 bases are TGTGCCAGCAGTTTGAGGCAGGGGAGGACTGAAGCTTTCTTT. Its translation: CASSLRQGRTEAFF.